The clone carrying this T cell receptor (beta chain) was seen once. These data originate in a study of T cell changes during pregnancy in multiple sclerosis. TCRdb's table, derived via immunoSEQ multiplex PCR, lists solely in-frame clones and lacks some. The repertoire includes around 80,000 clones, around 92% of them detected once, and less than 3% sits in the top ten. The sequencing used peripheral blood, collected before pregnancy. The sequence came from a female donor with multiple sclerosis, enrolled in a pregnancy study.

CDR3: CASSQVNRDHEQYF. Written as DNA, the CDR3 is TGCGCCAGCAGCCAAGTGAACAGGGACCACGAGCAGTACTTC. The rearrangement links TRBV4-1 to TRBJ2-7; weak D call: TRBD1 (6 bases). The CDR3 runs 14 residues. V was shortened by 1 base and J by 5 bases, with 12 bases between the two germline ends. The germline V gene has CDR1 MGHRA and CDR2 YSYEKL.